This T cell receptor (beta chain) comes out of a study of blood T cells in healthy people across ages. Next came a second PCR, run for about 6 to 12 cycles, which used a sample-barcoded 5' primer along with a J-beta primer mix. Every sample produced at least 3 million CDR3-containing paired-end reads. TCRdb fed the 5' RACE reads into MiXCR, producing one record per CDR3 protein. This sample carries roughly 1,700,000 distinct CDR3 sequences, roughly 27% of them seen once, and the ten largest clones take approximately 7.7%. This clonotype was observed at least ten times. Its antigen is not known. The junction departs from germline at one end; a sequencing error may be responsible. Per the germline V gene, CDR1 is SGHRS and CDR2 is YFSETQ. The CDR3 contains 12 residues. Each sample used at least 7 million PBMCs. Notes on the study in general: As age increased, TCR beta diversity per million T cells fell in a roughly linear fashion.

This TCR derives from a woman in her 30s in good health. The chain combines TRBV5-1 with TRBJ1-2, with a tentative D call TRBD1 (5 bases). Sequencing was carried out using blood. DNA of the CDR3: TGTGCCAGCAGTTTAGCGGGGGACGGCTACACCTTC. Its translation is CASSLAGDGYTF.